This TCR beta chain was recovered during a study of beta chain features in type 1 diabetes. Findings and caveats of the study: Shortening that was moderate but significant affected the TCRB CDR3s of Type 1 diabetes patients in all four CD4+ subsets. It was among patients, rather than healthy donors, that naive, central memory and Treg TCRB repertoires appeared more similar. Any HLA type influence on TCRB rearrangement was left unresolved here.

Markers CD45RO/CCR7/CD25/CD127/CD95/CD27 served to sort CD4+ naive, central memory, regulatory and stem cell-like memory cells. The CDR3 length is 14 residues. The ends were cut back, 2 bases at V and 0 bases at J, with 7 bases in the middle. The germline V gene has CDR1 SGHRS and CDR2 YFSETQ. Expressed TCRB transcripts were sequenced because the entire RNA isolate underwent reverse transcription. Some clones are missing from TCRdb's copy, which holds only in-frame ones; the method was immunoSEQ multiplex PCR. Of under 950,000 clones in the sample, 17% were seen once. Comment on this clone: Its target is unknown. At the DNA level, this CDR3 is encoded by other sequences in the same sample as well.

Sample: naive CD4+ T cells from blood. This TCR was sampled from a woman in her late teens or twenties in good health. The chain carries TRBV5-1 and TRBJ2-3; D is unclear. In DNA form, the CDR3 reads TGCGCCAGCAGCTTTGGCGGAAGCACAGATACGCAGTATTTT. As protein: CASSFGGSTDTQYF.